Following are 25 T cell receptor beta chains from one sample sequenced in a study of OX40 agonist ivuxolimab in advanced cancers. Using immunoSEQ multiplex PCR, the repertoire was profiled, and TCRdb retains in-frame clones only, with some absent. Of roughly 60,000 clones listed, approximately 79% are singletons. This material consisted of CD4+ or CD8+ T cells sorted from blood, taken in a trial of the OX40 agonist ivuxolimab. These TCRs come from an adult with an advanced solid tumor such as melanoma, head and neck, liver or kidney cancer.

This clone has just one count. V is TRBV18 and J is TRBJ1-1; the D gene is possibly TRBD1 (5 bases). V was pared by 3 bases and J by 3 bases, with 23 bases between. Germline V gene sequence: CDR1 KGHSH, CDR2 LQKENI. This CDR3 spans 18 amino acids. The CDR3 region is CASSPPPTTEGADTEAFF. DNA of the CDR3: TGTGCCAGCTCACCCCCTCCCACGACAGAAGGGGCGGACACTGAAGCTTTCTTT.

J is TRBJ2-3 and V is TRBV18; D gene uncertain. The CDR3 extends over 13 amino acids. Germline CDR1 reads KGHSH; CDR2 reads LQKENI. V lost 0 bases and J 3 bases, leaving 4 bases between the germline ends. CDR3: CASSPPQTDTQYF. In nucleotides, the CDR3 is TGTGCCAGCTCACCACCGCAGACAGATACGCAGTATTTT.

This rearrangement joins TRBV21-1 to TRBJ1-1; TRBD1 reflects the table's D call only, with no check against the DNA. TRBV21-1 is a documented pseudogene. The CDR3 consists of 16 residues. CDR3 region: CASSKERGPWGTEAFF. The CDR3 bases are TGTGCCAGCAGCAAAGAAAGGGGGCCTTGGGGCACTGAAGCTTTCTTT.

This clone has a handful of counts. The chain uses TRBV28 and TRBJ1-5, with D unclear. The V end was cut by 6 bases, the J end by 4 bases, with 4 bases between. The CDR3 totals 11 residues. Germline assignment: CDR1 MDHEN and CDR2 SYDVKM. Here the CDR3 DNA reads TGTGCCAGCAGGAGTAATCAGCCCCAGCATTTT. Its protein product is CASRSNQPQHF.

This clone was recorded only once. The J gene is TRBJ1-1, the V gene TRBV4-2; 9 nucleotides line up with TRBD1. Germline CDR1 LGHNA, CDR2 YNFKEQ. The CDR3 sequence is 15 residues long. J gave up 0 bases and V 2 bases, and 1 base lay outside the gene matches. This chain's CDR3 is CASSQWTGVNTEAFF. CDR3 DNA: TGTGCCAGCAGCCAATGGACAGGGGTGAACACTGAAGCTTTCTTT.

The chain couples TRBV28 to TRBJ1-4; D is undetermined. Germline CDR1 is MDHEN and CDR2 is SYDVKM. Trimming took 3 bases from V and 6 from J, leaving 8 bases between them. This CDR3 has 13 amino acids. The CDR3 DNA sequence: TGTGCCAGCAGTTTGGGTAGGGATGAAAAACTGTTTTTT. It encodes CASSLGRDEKLFF.

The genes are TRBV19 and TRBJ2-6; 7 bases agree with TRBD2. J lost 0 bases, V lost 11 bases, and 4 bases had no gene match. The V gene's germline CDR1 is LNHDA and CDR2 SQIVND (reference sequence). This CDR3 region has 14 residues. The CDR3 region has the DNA TGTGCCGGGGGGGAAGGCTCTGGGGCCAACGTCCTGACTTTC. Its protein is CAGGEGSGANVLTF.

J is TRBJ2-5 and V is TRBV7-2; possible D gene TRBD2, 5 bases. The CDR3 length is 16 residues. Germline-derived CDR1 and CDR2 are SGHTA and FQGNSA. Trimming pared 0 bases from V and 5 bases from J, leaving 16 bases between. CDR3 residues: CASSLAPGVGYETQYF. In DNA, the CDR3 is TGTGCCAGCAGCTTAGCCCCCGGGGTGGGGTACGAGACCCAGTACTTC.

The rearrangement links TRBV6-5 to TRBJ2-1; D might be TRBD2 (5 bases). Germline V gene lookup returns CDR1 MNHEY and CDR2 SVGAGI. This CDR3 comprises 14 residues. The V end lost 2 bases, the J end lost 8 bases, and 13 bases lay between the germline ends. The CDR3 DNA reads TGTGCCAGCAGTTACCCAGGCGGAGGCTATGAGCAGTTCTTC. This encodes CASSYPGGGYEQFF.

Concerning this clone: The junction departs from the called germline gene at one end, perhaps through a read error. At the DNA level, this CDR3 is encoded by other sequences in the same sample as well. The CDR3 nucleotides are TGCGCCAGCAGTTACCAGGACAGGGGGACGCAGACCCAGTACTTC. Translating it yields CASSYQDRGTQTQYF. The genes are TRBV6-6 and TRBJ2-5, with 10 bases matching TRBD1. CDR1 is MNHNY and CDR2 is SVGAGI in the germline V gene (reference sequence). The CDR3 is made up of 15 amino acids.

The CDR3 loop is CATSRTPFGGHEQFF. DNA of the CDR3: TGTGCCACCAGCAGAACTCCATTCGGAGGCCATGAGCAGTTCTTC. This chain uses TRBV15 with TRBJ2-1; TRBD2 might be the D (5 bases). The CDR3 extends over 15 amino acids. V was clipped by 2 bases and J by 8 bases, with 16 bases between them. Germline values: CDR1 LNHNV, CDR2 YYDKDF (reference sequence). The full variable domain, completed using reference TRBV15 and TRBJ2-1, is DAMVIQNPRYQVTQFGKPVTLSCSQTLNHNVMYWYQQKSSQAPKLLFHYYDKDFNNEADTPDNFQSRRPNTSFCFLDIRSPGLGDTAMYLCATSRTPFGGHEQFFGPGTRLTVL.

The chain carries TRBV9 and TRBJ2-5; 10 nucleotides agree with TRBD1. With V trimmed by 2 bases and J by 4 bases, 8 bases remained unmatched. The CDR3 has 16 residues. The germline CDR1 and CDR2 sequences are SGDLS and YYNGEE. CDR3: CASSVSGTGAGETQYF. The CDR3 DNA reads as TGTGCCAGCAGCGTTTCCGGGACAGGGGCCGGAGAGACCCAGTACTTC.

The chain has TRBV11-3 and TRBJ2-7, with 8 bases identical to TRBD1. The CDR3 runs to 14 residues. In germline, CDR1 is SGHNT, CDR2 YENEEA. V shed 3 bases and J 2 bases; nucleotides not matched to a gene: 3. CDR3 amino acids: CASSLVDRAYEQYF. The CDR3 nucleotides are TGTGCCAGCAGCTTGGTGGACAGGGCCTACGAGCAGTACTTC.

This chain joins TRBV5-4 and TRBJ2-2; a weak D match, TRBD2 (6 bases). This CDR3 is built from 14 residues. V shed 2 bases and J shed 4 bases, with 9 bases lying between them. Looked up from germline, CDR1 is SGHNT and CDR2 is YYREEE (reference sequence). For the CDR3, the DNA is TGTGCCAGCAGCTTCGGGGGTCTCACCGGGGAGCTGTTTTTT. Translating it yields CASSFGGLTGELFF.

The CDR3 DNA is TGCGCCAGCAGCGCCGGGACAGCGAACTACGAGCAGTACTTC. This gives the protein CASSAGTANYEQYF. The gene calls are TRBV5-1 and TRBJ2-7; TRBD1 agrees at 7 bases. CDR1 and CDR2 from the germline V gene are SGHRS and YFSETQ. Trimming cost V 4 bases and J 3 bases; bases outside gene matches: 7. This CDR3 has 14 amino acids.

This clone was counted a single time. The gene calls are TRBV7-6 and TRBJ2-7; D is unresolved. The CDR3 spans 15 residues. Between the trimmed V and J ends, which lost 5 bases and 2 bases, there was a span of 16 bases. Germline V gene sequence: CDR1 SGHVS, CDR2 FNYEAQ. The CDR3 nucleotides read TGTGCCAGCAGCGACATCGGGCGGTTTCCCTACGAGCAGTACTTC. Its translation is CASSDIGRFPYEQYF.

Written as DNA, the CDR3 is TGTGCCAGCAGTTACGGGAGCAATCAGCCCCAGCATTTT. It translates to CASSYGSNQPQHF. This rearrangement joins TRBV6-5 to TRBJ1-5; D not certain. The V end was cut by 2 bases, the J end by 1 base, with 3 bases between. This CDR3 contains 13 residues. Germline values: CDR1 MNHEY, CDR2 SVGAGI.

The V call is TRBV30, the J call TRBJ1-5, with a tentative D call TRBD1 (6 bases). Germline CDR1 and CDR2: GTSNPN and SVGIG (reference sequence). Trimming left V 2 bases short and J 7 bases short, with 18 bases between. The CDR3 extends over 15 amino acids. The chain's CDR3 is CAWSHGQVRGQPQHF. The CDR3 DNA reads TGTGCCTGGAGTCATGGGCAGGTGAGGGGGCAGCCCCAGCATTTT.

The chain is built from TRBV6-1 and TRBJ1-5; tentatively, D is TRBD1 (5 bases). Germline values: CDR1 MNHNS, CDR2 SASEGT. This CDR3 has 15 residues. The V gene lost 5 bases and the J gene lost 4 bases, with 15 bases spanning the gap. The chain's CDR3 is CASSPSGGWNQPQHF. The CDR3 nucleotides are TGTGCCAGCAGTCCTTCGGGGGGTTGGAATCAGCCCCAGCATTTT.

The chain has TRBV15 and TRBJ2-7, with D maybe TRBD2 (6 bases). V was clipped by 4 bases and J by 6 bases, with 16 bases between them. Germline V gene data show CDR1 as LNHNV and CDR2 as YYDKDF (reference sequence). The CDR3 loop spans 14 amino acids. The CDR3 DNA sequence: TGTGCCACCAGCAAACGGGACTTCGCGAGCGAGCAGTACTTC. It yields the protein CATSKRDFASEQYF.

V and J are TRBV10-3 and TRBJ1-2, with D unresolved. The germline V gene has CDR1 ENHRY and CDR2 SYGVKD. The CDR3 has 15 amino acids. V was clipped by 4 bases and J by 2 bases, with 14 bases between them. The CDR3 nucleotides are TGTGCCATCAGTGTACGCCAGGACCTAAACTATGGCTACACCTTC. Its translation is CAISVRQDLNYGYTF.

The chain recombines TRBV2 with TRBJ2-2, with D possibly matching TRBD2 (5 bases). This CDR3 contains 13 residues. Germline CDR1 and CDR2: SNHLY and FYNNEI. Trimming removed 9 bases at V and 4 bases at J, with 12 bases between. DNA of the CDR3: TGTGCCAGTAGACGGGGTAGCACCGGGGAGCTGTTTTTT. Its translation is CASRRGSTGELFF.

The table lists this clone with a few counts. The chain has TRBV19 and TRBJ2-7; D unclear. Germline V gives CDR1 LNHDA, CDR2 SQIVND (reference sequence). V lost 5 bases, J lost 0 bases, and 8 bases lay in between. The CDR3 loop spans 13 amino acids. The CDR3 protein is CASSSEYSYEQYF. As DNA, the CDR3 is TGTGCCAGTAGTTCCGAGTACTCCTACGAGCAGTACTTC.

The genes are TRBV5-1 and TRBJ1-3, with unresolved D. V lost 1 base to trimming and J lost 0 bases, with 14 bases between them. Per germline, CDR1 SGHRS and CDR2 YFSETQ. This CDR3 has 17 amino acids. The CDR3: CASSLRLSTPSGNTIYF. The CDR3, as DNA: TGCGCCAGCAGCTTGAGGTTGTCAACCCCCTCTGGAAACACCATATATTTT.

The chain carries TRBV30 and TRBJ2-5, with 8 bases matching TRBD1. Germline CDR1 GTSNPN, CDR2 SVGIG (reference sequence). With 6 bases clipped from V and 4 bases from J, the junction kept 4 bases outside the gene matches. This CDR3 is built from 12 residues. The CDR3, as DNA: TGTGCCTGCCAGGGGGCTTTAGAGACCCAGTACTTC. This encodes CACQGALETQYF.